This T cell receptor beta chain was obtained from a study of naive and memory T cell subsets. TCR cDNA received a 3' ligated oligonucleotide that carried a UMI. Adult healthy volunteers gave 2.5 ml peripheral blood for whole-blood RNA. Details on this clonotype: One end of the junction fails to match germline, which may point to a read error.

Four PCR rounds used nested alpha and beta constant region primers plus the SP2 primer. Each CDR3 protein gets one entry after TCRdb re-called the 5' RACE reads with MiXCR. This table holds more than 45,000 distinct CDR3 sequences, 7.2% found once. The CDR3 spans 11 residues. CDR1 is MNHNS and CDR2 is SASEGT in the germline V gene. The TCR was taken from a male donor in good health. This chain links TRBV6-1 with TRBJ2-2, with D possibly TRBD2 on 5 matching bases. The CDR3, as DNA: TGTACCAGCAAGAGGGCCGGGGAGCTGTTTTTT. Encoded protein: CTSKRAGELFF.